Below are 22 T cell receptor beta chains sequenced from a single sample in a study of T cells after yellow fever vaccination. TCRdb used MiXCR to reprocess the 5' RACE reads, holding one entry per CDR3 protein. The table has over 300,000 distinct CDR3 sequences, about 4% seen once; the top ten hold approximately 25%. The starting material was PBMCs, obtained 5 days after the yellow fever booster vaccination. These receptors were collected from a man aged 18 to 29 who received the YFV17D yellow fever vaccine.

V and J are TRBV4-2 and TRBJ2-1; D may be TRBD2 (6 bases). V lost 0 bases to trimming and J lost 3 bases, with 12 bases between them. Per germline, CDR1 LGHNA and CDR2 YNFKEQ. The CDR3 loop spans 16 amino acids. CDR3 bases: TGTGCCAGCAGCCAAGAGGAGGGGATGGGCTACAATGAGCAGTTCTTC. This codes for CASSQEEGMGYNEQFF.

Many counts were recorded for this clonotype. V usage is TRBV6-1 and J usage is TRBJ2-7; D call uncertain. Germline CDR1 and CDR2: MNHNS and SASEGT. Trimming took 2 bases from V and 1 from J, leaving 6 bases between them. The length of the CDR3 is 13 residues. The CDR3 here is CASSELGSYEQYF. For the CDR3, the DNA is TGTGCCAGCAGTGAACTGGGTTCCTACGAGCAGTACTTC.

This clonotype has just a few counts. The V gene is TRBV7-2, the J gene TRBJ1-1; maybe TRBD1 (6 bases). Trimming shortened V by 5 bases and J by 8 bases, and 18 bases separated the two germline ends. The CDR3 loop spans 14 amino acids. Germline V gene sequence: CDR1 SGHTA, CDR2 FQGNSA. The chain's CDR3 is CASSPGAPKTEAFF. DNA of the CDR3: TGTGCCAGCAGCCCAGGGGCCCCAAAGACGGAAGCTTTCTTT.

This clonotype was seen only a few times. The chain employs TRBV29-1 and TRBJ2-1; weak D call: TRBD2 (6 bases). V was clipped by 4 bases and J by 7 bases, with 14 bases between them. The germline CDR1 and CDR2 sequences are SQVTM and ANQGSEA. CDR3 length: 13 residues. CDR3 region: CSVALAGRNEQFF. CDR3 bases: TGCAGCGTTGCTCTGGCGGGGAGGAATGAGCAGTTCTTC.

This clonotype was found a few times. CDR3: CASSQTYGTVFGYTF. The CDR3 region has the DNA TGCGCCAGCAGCCAAACGTACGGGACAGTCTTTGGCTACACCTTC. The V gene is TRBV4-3, the J gene TRBJ1-2; 7 bases fit TRBD1. V lost 2 bases to trimming and J lost 7 bases; unmatched junction nucleotides: 10. Germline loops: CDR1 LGHNA, CDR2 YSLEER. This CDR3 is 15 amino acids long.

The chain combines TRBV20-1 with TRBJ2-1, with D perhaps TRBD2 (6 bases). Germline lookup yields CDR1 DFQATT and CDR2 SNEGSKA (reference sequence). The ends were cut back, 8 bases at V and 6 bases at J, with 17 bases in the middle. The CDR3 runs 13 residues. CDR3 sequence (DNA): TGCAGTATCGGGGGATCACCGCCCAATGAGCAGTTCTTC. This codes for CSIGGSPPNEQFF.

DNA of the CDR3: TGCAGTGCTTCCAGAGAGGGGTCTGGCGAGCAGTACTTC. Translation: CSASREGSGEQYF. V usage is TRBV20-1 and J usage is TRBJ2-7; D may match TRBD1 or TRBD2 (5 bases each). Germline V gene lookup returns CDR1 DFQATT and CDR2 SNEGSKA (reference sequence). The germline V and J ends were trimmed by 5 bases and 6 bases, with 17 bases remaining between them. The CDR3 is 13 residues long.

This clonotype was recorded many times. The V gene is TRBV29-1, the J gene TRBJ2-2, with TRBD1 matching over 12 bases. Germline CDR1 and CDR2: SQVTM and ANQGSEA. The CDR3 spans 16 residues. The J segment lost 5 bases and the V segment lost 6 bases, leaving 10 bases of the junction unmatched. The CDR3 is CSVRGTGGAWTGELFF. For the CDR3, the DNA is TGCAGCGTACGCGGGACAGGGGGCGCCTGGACCGGGGAGCTGTTTTTT.

A few counts support this clonotype. The chain carries TRBV12-5 and TRBJ2-1; D is ambiguous. The CDR3 is 11 amino acids. The V and J ends lost 7 bases and 7 bases respectively, with 8 bases between them. Germline V lookup: CDR1 LGHNT, CDR2 FRNRAP. The CDR3 spells CASVMSNEQFF. The DNA for the CDR3 is TGTGCTAGTGTTATGTCAAATGAGCAGTTCTTC.

The chain joins TRBV7-7 to TRBJ1-1; D gene uncertain. Trimming left V 2 bases short and J 4 bases short, with 14 bases between. The CDR3 is 15 amino acids. CDR1 and CDR2 from the germline V gene are SSHAT and FNYEAQ (reference sequence). The CDR3 sequence is CASSLSTTGGTEAFF. The CDR3 DNA reads TGTGCCAGCAGCTTATCCACCACCGGCGGCACTGAAGCTTTCTTT.

This clonotype was counted many times. This chain links TRBV7-2 with TRBJ2-4; the D is unclear. The V and J ends lost 6 bases and 0 bases respectively, with 12 bases between them. Germline CDR1 is SGHTA and CDR2 is FQGNSA. This CDR3 region has 15 residues. The CDR3 here is CASSLAGVAKNIQYF. CDR3 sequence (DNA): TGTGCCAGCAGTCTCGCAGGCGTAGCCAAAAACATTCAGTACTTC.

J is TRBJ2-1 and V is TRBV7-2; D might be TRBD1 (6 bases). This CDR3 has 13 amino acids. Trimming cost V 5 bases and J 5 bases, with 10 bases left between them. Per the germline V gene, CDR1 is SGHTA and CDR2 is FQGNSA. CDR3 coding DNA: TGTGCCAGCAGCCCCAACAGGGACAATGAGCAGTTCTTC. Encoded protein: CASSPNRDNEQFF.

The chain is built from TRBV5-1 and TRBJ2-3; 9 nucleotides line up with TRBD2. This CDR3 is built from 16 residues. Trimming at V came to 0 bases and at J to 4 bases, leaving 6 bases not matched to a gene. Germline V lookup: CDR1 SGHRS, CDR2 YFSETQ. The CDR3 DNA reads TGCGCCAGCAGCTTGGAGGGGCGGGGGGGCCCAGATACGCAGTATTTT. Translated: CASSLEGRGGPDTQYF.

This clonotype was observed a handful of times. The chain links TRBV4-1 to TRBJ1-2; D not certain. Trimming took off 0 bases at V and 8 bases at J, with 13 bases between the two ends. The germline CDR1 and CDR2 sequences are MGHRA and YSYEKL. This CDR3 region has 14 residues. The CDR3 region has the DNA TGCGCCAGCAGCCAAGATCAGCCTTTTGCCGGCTACACCTTC. Translation: CASSQDQPFAGYTF.

The genes are TRBV20-1 and TRBJ1-2; D unclear. The CDR3 runs 13 residues. The germline CDR1 and CDR2 sequences are DFQATT and SNEGSKA (reference sequence). V was clipped by 2 bases and J by 4 bases, with 11 bases between them. The CDR3 loop is CSARNRATYGYTF. The CDR3 DNA reads TGCAGTGCTAGAAACCGGGCCACCTATGGCTACACCTTC.

V is TRBV5-1 and J is TRBJ2-2; D gene uncertain. Germline assignment: CDR1 SGHRS and CDR2 YFSETQ. The CDR3 runs 13 residues. With 3 bases removed from V and 5 bases from J, the gap between germline ends came to 8 bases. CDR3 region: CASSWTVTGELFF. The DNA for the CDR3 is TGCGCCAGCAGCTGGACGGTGACCGGGGAGCTGTTTTTT.

This clonotype was detected many times. This chain connects TRBV23-1 to TRBJ2-7; TRBD1 agrees at 7 bases. TRBV23-1 is an open reading frame, and its role is uncertain. The CDR3 contains 13 residues. The V gene end was trimmed by 5 bases and the J gene end by 0 bases; junction bases not matched to a gene: 1. The chain's CDR3 is CASSNRGSYEQYF. Written as DNA, the CDR3 is TGCGCCAGCAGTAACAGGGGCTCCTACGAGCAGTACTTC.

This clonotype has ten or more counts. This chain joins TRBV14 and TRBJ1-1; D unclear. The germline V gene encodes CDR1 SGHDN and CDR2 FVKESK. This CDR3 contains 11 residues. V was clipped by 1 base and J by 5 bases, with 2 bases between them. CDR3 in DNA: TGTGCCAGCAGCCAAGTGACTGAAGCTTTCTTT. Its protein is CASSQVTEAFF.

The CDR3 sequence: CSARVPGSLGTQYF. In DNA, the CDR3 is TGCAGTGCTAGAGTGCCGGGATCCCTGGGCACCCAGTACTTC. The rearrangement links TRBV20-1 to TRBJ2-5; the D gene is possibly TRBD2 (5 bases). The CDR3 runs to 14 residues. Germline V gives CDR1 DFQATT, CDR2 SNEGSKA (reference sequence). The V gene lost 1 base and the J gene lost 8 bases, with 17 bases spanning the gap.

This clonotype was recorded at least ten times. The chain uses TRBV7-2 and TRBJ1-5, with 7 bases matching TRBD1. CDR3 size: 15 residues. The V segment lost 3 bases and the J segment 5 bases; nucleotides outside the gene matches: 7. Germline V CDR1 and CDR2: SGHTA, FQGNSA. The CDR3: CASSLNRGVDQPQHF. The CDR3 DNA is TGTGCCAGCAGCTTGAACAGGGGCGTTGATCAGCCCCAGCATTTT.

In this sample, this clonotype turned up a few times. The chain uses TRBV18 and TRBJ1-5, with TRBD1 matching over 8 bases. CDR3 length: 17 amino acids. After removal of 2 bases from V and 0 bases from J, the junction contained 6 bases not matched to a gene. The germline V gene has CDR1 KGHSH and CDR2 LQKENI. As DNA, the CDR3 is TGTGCCAGCTCACCAGACACCGACAGGGGTAGCAATCAGCCCCAGCATTTT. Translating it yields CASSPDTDRGSNQPQHF.

There are a few counts of this clonotype. V and J are TRBV5-5 and TRBJ1-5; D gene unclear. Germline lookup yields CDR1 SGHKS and CDR2 YYEKEE (reference sequence). Trimming removed 0 bases from V and 0 bases from J, with 4 bases in between. The CDR3 has 14 amino acids. The CDR3 sequence is CASSLEYSNQPQHF. The CDR3 bases are TGTGCCAGCAGCTTGGAATATAGCAATCAGCCCCAGCATTTT.